The 12 T cell receptor beta chains listed next were all sequenced from one sample in a study of beta chain features in type 1 diabetes. Study findings and constraints: In all four CD4+ subsets, TCRB CDR3 length was significantly, moderately reduced in type 1 diabetes.

Reverse transcription of all isolated RNA meant that expressed TCRB transcripts were sequenced. Libraries were prepared by immunoSEQ multiplex PCR; TCRdb keeps only in-frame clonotypes and omits some of them. The data contain 330,000 or so clones, 10% to 15% of them singletons. These receptors have no known antigen. The sequencing input was naive CD4+ T cells from blood. The receptors stem from a woman aged 18 to 35 with type 1 diabetes.

The V gene is TRBV7-2, the J gene TRBJ2-7; possibly TRBD1 for D (5 bases). V lost 2 bases and J lost 6, with 17 bases in between. CDR1 and CDR2 (germline): SGHTA, FQGNSA. The CDR3 has 15 residues. The CDR3 coding sequence is TGTGCCAGCAGCTTATGGGGCCGCAAAGACGGCGAGCAGTACTTC. Protein sequence: CASSLWGRKDGEQYF. The complete variable domain, with remaining parts taken from reference TRBV7-2 and TRBJ2-7, reads GAGVSQSPSNKVTEKGKDVELRCDPISGHTALYWYRQSLGQGLEFLIYFQGNSAPDKSGLPSDRFSAERTGGSVSTLTIQRTQQEDSAVYLCASSLWGRKDGEQYFGPGTRLTVT.

A few counts support this clone. This chain links TRBV13 with TRBJ1-2; TRBD1 matches 7 bases. The germline CDR1 and CDR2 sequences are PRHDT and FYEKMQ (reference sequence). The CDR3 consists of 14 residues. V was clipped by 5 bases and J by 5 bases; unmatched bases: 8. CDR3 residues: CASSALTGEYGYTF. The CDR3 DNA sequence: TGTGCCAGCAGCGCCCTAACAGGGGAGTATGGCTACACCTTC.

V is TRBV2 and J is TRBJ2-3; TRBD1 might be the D (6 bases). The V gene lost 4 bases and the J gene lost 6 bases, with 17 bases spanning the gap. CDR1 and CDR2 from the germline V gene are SNHLY and FYNNEI. There are 15 residues in the CDR3. The CDR3, as DNA: TGTGCCAGCAGTGGTGGACAGTCGGGGTTCGATACGCAGTATTTT. Translated, it gives CASSGGQSGFDTQYF.

For this clone: Relative to the germline gene, one junction end is altered; a read error may explain this. This rearrangement joins TRBV4-2 to TRBJ2-5; 7 positions match TRBD1. CDR1 is LGHNA, CDR2 YNFKEQ, per germline. This CDR3 spans 15 amino acids. In nucleotides, the CDR3 is TGTGCCAGCAGCCAAGCGAGAGGGGGCGTAGAGGCCCAGTACTTC. It is translated as CASSQARGGVEAQYF.

This clone turned up a few times. V is TRBV30 and J is TRBJ1-4; 10 nucleotides match TRBD1. J lost 7 bases, V lost 5 bases, and 13 bases had no gene match. Germline CDR1 reads GTSNPN; CDR2 reads SVGIG (reference sequence). The CDR3 extends over 16 amino acids. The CDR3 loop is CAWAYSGTGESEKLFF. CDR3 in DNA: TGTGCCTGGGCCTACTCAGGGACAGGGGAGTCTGAAAAACTGTTTTTT.

This clone was observed a handful of times. The J gene is TRBJ2-7, the V gene TRBV9, with D possibly matching TRBD1 (7 bases). The CDR3 has 15 amino acids. Germline V lookup: CDR1 SGDLS, CDR2 YYNGEE. Trimming stripped 0 bases from V and 3 bases from J, with 13 bases between. The CDR3 loop reads CASSVGSGGSYEQYF. CDR3 nucleotide sequence: TGTGCCAGCAGCGTAGGGTCAGGGGGGAGCTACGAGCAGTACTTC.

The CDR3 loop is CASSVGSTGANVLTF. The CDR3 nucleotides read TGTGCCAGCAGCGTAGGTAGTACTGGGGCCAACGTCCTGACTTTC. The chain has TRBV9 and TRBJ2-6, with D hard to call. V lost 0 bases to trimming and J lost 2 bases, with 6 bases between them. This CDR3 region has 15 residues. CDR1 is SGDLS, CDR2 YYNGEE, per germline. Variable domain in full (rest from reference TRBV9 and TRBJ2-6): DSGVTQTPKHLITATGQRVTLRCSPRSGDLSVYWYQQSLDQGLQFLIQYYNGEERAKGNILERFSAQQFPDLHSELNLSSLELGDSALYFCASSVGSTGANVLTFGAGSRLTVL.

The chain recombines TRBV18 with TRBJ2-3; 7 bases map to TRBD2. Germline CDR1 KGHSH, CDR2 LQKENI. With 3 bases clipped from V and 9 bases from J, the junction kept 6 bases outside the gene matches. The CDR3 consists of 13 residues. The CDR3 sequence is CASSPPAGETQYF. CDR3 coding DNA: TGTGCCAGCTCACCCCCGGCGGGAGAGACGCAGTATTTT.

This clone was detected a few times. Here the CDR3 DNA reads TGTGCCAGCTCAGAAACGGGGGGAGGAGAGACCCAGTACTTC. Its translation: CASSETGGGETQYF. The chain recombines TRBV6-5 with TRBJ2-5; 7 nucleotides match TRBD2. The CDR3 runs to 14 residues. V was pared by 8 bases and J by 4 bases, with 10 bases of the junction left unmatched. Germline assignment: CDR1 MNHEY and CDR2 SVGAGI.

The chain combines TRBV2 with TRBJ2-7, with TRBD2 as a possible D gene (6 bases). CDR1 is SNHLY and CDR2 is FYNNEI in the germline V gene. V was clipped by 3 bases and J by 0 bases, with 9 bases between them. The CDR3 has 14 residues. The CDR3 nucleotides read TGTGCCAGCAGTGACTACGGGAGCTCCTACGAGCAGTACTTC. Its translation: CASSDYGSSYEQYF.

In its sample, this clone was seen a few times. This sequence joins TRBV18 and TRBJ1-4, with 8 bases that match TRBD1. From germline, CDR1 is KGHSH and CDR2 LQKENI. V lost 3 bases and J lost 3; bases outside the gene matches: 3. The length of the CDR3 is 15 residues. CDR3 sequence reads: CASSPDRASNEKLFF. The CDR3 DNA sequence: TGTGCCAGCTCACCGGACAGGGCCTCTAATGAAAAACTGTTTTTT.

The table lists this clone with a few counts. CDR3 nucleotide sequence: TGTGCCACCAGCGGAATAAGGACAGGGGGAGGGTCGTATAGCAATCAGCCCCAGCATTTT. Amino acids: CATSGIRTGGGSYSNQPQHF. J is TRBJ1-5 and V is TRBV15; the match to TRBD1 covers 10 bases. This CDR3 is built from 20 residues. CDR1 is LNHNV and CDR2 is YYDKDF in the germline V gene (reference sequence). V gave up 5 bases and J gave up 0 bases; unmatched junction bases: 16.